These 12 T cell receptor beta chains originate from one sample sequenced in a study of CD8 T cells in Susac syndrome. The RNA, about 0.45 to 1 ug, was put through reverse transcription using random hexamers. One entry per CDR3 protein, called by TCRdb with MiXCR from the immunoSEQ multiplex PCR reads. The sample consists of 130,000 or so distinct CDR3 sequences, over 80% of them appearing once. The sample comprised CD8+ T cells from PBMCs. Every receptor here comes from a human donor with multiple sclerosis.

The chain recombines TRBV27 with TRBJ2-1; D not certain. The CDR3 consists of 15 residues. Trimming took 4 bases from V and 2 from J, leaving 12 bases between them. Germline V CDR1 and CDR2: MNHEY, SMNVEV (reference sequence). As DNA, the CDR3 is TGTGCCAGCAGTTCCCAGCTAGGAGCCTACAATGAGCAGTTCTTC. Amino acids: CASSSQLGAYNEQFF.

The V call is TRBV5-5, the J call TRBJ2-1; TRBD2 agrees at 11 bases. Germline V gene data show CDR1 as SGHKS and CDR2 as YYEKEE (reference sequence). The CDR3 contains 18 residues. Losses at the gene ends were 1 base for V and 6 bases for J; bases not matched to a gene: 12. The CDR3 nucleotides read TGTGCCAGCAGCTTGACCGTGTTTTTTAGCGGGAGGGGCAATGAGCAGTTCTTC. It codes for CASSLTVFFSGRGNEQFF.

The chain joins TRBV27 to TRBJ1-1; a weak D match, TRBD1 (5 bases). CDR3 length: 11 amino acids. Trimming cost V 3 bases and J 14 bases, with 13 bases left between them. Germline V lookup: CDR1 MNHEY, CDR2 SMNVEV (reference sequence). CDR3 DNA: TGTGCCAGCAGTTTCGGGGGAGTGCCCTTCTTT. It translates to CASSFGGVPFF.

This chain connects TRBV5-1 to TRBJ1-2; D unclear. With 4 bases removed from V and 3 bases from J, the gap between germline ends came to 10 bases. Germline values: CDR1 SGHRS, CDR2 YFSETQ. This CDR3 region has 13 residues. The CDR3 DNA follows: TGCGCCAGCAGCCAAGGACTCGACTATGGCTACACCTTC. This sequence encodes CASSQGLDYGYTF. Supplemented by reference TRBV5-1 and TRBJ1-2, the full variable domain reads KAGVTQTPRYLIKTRGQQVTLSCSPISGHRSVSWYQQTPGQGLQFLFEYFSETQRNKGNFPGRFSGRQFSNSRSEMNVSTLELGDSALYLCASSQGLDYGYTFGSGTRLTVV.

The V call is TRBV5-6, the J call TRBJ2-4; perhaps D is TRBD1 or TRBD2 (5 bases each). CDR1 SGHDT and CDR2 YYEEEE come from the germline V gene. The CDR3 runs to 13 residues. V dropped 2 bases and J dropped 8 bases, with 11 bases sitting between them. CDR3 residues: CASSFGGFDIQYF. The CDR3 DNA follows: TGTGCCAGCAGCTTTGGGGGTTTTGACATTCAGTACTTC.

CDR3 in amino acids: CASSEYRGYEQYF. The CDR3 nucleotides are TGTGCCAGCAGTGAGTACAGGGGATACGAGCAGTACTTC. The chain links TRBV2 to TRBJ2-7; TRBD1 agrees at 7 bases. The CDR3 runs 13 residues. J gave up 4 bases and V 3 bases, and 3 bases lay outside the gene matches. In germline, CDR1 is SNHLY, CDR2 FYNNEI.

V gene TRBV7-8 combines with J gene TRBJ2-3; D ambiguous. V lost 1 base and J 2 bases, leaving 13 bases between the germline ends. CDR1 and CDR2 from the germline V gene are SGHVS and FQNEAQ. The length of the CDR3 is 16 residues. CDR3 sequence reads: CASSLVRTALTDTQYF. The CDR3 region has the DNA TGTGCCAGCAGCTTAGTTCGAACAGCACTCACAGATACGCAGTATTTT.

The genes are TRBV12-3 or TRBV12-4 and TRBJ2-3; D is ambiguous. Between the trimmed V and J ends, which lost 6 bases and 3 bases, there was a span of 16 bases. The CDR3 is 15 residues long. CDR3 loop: CASSLDTVFTDTQYF. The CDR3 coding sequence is TGTGCCAGCAGCCTCGACACTGTTTTTACAGATACGCAGTATTTT.

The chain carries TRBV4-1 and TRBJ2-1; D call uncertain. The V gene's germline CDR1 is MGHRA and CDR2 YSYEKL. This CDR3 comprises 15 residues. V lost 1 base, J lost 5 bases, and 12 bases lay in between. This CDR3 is CASSQVLGLNNEQFF. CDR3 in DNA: TGCGCCAGCAGCCAAGTTTTGGGTTTGAACAATGAGCAGTTCTTC.

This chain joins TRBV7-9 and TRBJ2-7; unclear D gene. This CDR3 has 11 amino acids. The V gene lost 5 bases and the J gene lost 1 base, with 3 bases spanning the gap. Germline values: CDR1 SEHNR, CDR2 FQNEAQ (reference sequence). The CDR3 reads CASSASYEQYF. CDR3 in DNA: TGTGCCAGCAGCGCATCCTACGAGCAGTACTTC. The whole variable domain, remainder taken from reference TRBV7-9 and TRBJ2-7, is DTGVSQNPRHKITKRGQNVTFRCDPISEHNRLYWYRQTLGQGPEFLTYFQNEAQLEKSRLLSDRFSAERPKGSFSTLEIQRTEQGDSAMYLCASSASYEQYFGPGTRLTVT.

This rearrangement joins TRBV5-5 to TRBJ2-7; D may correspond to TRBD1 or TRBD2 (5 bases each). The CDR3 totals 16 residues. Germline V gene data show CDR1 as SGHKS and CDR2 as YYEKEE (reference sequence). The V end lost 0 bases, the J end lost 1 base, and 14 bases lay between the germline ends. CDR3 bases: TGTGCCAGCAGCTTGGTCTGGGACGGAGGATCCTACGAGCAGTACTTC. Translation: CASSLVWDGGSYEQYF.

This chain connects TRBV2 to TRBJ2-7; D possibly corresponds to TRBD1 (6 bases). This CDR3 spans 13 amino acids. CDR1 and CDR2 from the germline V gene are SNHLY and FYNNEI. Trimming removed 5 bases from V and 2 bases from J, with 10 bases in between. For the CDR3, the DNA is TGTGCCAGCAGTCCGGGACACGCCTACGAGCAGTACTTC. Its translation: CASSPGHAYEQYF.